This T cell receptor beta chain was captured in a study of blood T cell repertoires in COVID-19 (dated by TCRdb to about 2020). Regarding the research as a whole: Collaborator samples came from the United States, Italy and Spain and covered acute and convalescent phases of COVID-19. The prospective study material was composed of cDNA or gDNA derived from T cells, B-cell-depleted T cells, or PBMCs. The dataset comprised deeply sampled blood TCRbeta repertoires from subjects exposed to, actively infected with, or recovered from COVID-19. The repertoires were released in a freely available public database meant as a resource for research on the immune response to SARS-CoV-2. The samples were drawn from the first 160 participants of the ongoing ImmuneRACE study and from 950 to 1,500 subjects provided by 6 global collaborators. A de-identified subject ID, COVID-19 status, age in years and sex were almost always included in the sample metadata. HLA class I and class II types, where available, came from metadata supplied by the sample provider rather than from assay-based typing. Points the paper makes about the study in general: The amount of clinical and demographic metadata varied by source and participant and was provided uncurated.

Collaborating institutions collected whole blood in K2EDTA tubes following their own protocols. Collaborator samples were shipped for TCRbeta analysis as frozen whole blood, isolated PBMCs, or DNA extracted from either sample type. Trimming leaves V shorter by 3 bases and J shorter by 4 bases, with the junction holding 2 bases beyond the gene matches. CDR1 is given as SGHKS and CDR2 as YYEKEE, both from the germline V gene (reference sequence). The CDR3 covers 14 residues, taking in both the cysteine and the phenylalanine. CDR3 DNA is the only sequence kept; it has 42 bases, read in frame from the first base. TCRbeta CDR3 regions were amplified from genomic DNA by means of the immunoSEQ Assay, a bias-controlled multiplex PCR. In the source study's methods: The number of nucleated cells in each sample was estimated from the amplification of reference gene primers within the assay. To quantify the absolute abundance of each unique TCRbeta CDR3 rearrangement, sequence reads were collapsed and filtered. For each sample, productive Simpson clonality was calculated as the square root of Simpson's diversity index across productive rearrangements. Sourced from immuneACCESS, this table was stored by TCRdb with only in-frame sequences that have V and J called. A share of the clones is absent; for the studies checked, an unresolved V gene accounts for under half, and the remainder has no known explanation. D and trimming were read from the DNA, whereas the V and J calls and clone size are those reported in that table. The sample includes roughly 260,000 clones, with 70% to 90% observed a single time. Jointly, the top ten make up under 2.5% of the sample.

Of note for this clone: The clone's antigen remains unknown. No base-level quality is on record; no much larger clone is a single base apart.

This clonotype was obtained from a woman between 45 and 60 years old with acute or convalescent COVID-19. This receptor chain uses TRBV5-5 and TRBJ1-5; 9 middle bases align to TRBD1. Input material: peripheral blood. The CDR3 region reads CASSWTGENQPQHF. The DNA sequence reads TGTGCCAGCAGCTGGACAGGGGAGAATCAGCCCCAGCATTTT.